This T cell receptor beta chain originates from a study of vaccination effects on CD4 cells after COVID-19. Whole-study context: ViraFEST expansion of antigen-specific CD4+ T cells with viral peptide pools preceded sequencing. The culture medium for around 2 million PBMC per well included 10 IU/ml IL-2 and around 9.8 ug/ml peptides.

The assay was immunoSEQ multiplex PCR, and TCRdb's table has in-frame clones only and misses some. Of more than 30,000 clones in the sample, over 80% were seen once. Cultured cells yielded isolated CD4+ T cells after roughly 11 days. On both days 3 and 7, half of the culture medium was replaced with IL-2 medium. In regard to this clone: The antigen is unknown.

Findings and caveats of the study: Few convalescent patients, and no early post-infection timepoints, were available to the study.

The CDR3 has 17 residues. J gave up 0 bases and V 0 bases, and 2 bases lay outside the gene matches. CDR1 and CDR2 (germline): SGHDT, YYEEEE. This chain connects TRBV5-6 to TRBJ2-2; 10 bases align to TRBD2. The sequences come from CD4+ T cells from PBMCs cultured without peptide, collected before COVID-19 vaccination. This TCR derives from a human donor who received a COVID-19 vaccine. The CDR3 sequence: CASSLVLAGANTGELFF. The CDR3 DNA sequence: TGTGCCAGCAGCTTGGTTCTAGCGGGGGCGAACACCGGGGAGCTGTTTTTT.